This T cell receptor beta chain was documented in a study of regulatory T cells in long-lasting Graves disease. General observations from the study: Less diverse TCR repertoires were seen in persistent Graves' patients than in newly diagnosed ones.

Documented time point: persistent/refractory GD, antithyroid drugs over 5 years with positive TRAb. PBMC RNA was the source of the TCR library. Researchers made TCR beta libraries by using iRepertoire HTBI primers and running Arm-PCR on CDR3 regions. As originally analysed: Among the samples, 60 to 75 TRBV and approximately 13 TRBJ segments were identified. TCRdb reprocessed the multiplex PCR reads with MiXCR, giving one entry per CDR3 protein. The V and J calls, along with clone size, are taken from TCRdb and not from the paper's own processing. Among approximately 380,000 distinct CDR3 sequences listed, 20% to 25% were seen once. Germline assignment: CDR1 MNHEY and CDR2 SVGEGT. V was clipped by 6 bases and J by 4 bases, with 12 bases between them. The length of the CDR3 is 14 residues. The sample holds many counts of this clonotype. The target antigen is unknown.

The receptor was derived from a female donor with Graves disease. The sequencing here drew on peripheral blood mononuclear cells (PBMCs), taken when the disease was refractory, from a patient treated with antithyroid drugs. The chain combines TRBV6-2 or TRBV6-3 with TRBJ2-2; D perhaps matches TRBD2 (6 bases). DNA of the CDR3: TGTGCCAGCAGCCGCGGGGCTTTCACCGGGGAGCTGTTTTTT. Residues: CASSRGAFTGELFF.